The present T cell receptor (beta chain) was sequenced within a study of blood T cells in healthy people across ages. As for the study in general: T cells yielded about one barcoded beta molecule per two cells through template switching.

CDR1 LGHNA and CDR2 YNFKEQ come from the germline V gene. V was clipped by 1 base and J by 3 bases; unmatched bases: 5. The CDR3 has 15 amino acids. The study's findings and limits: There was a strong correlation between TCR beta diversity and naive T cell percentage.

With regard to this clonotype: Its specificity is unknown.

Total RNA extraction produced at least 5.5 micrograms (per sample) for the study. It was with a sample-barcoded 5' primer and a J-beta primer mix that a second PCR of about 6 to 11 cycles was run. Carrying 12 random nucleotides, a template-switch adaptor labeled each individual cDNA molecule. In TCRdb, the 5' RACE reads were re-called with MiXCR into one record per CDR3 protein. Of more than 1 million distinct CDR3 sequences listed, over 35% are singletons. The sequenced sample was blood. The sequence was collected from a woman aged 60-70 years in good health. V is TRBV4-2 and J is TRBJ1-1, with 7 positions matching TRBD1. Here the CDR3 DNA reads TGTGCCAGCAGCCAAGTTGAGGGGGCTTACACTGAAGCTTTCTTT. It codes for CASSQVEGAYTEAFF.